The sequence of this T cell receptor (beta chain) was determined in a study of early T cells in non-severe SARS-CoV-2 infection. Study results and limitations: Matching against VDJdb likely underestimated virus-specific expansions, favoring anti-spike CD8.

This clonotype was counted a few times. What it binds is not known. J lost 6 bases, V lost 3 bases, and 8 bases had no gene match. The CDR3 runs 16 residues. TCRdb fed the 5' RACE reads into MiXCR, producing one record per CDR3 protein. This table holds 85,000 to 100,000 distinct CDR3 sequences, roughly 13% found once. J is TRBJ2-3 and V is TRBV12-3 or TRBV12-4; 11 positions agree with TRBD2. Sequenced: whole blood. The TCR originated in an adult who was a healthcare worker with PCR-confirmed SARS-CoV-2 infection or an uninfected control (not recorded which). The CDR3 nucleotides read TGTGCCAGCAGTTTGATAGCGGGGGGGAGAGGGGATACGCAGTATTTT. Translated, it gives CASSLIAGGRGDTQYF.